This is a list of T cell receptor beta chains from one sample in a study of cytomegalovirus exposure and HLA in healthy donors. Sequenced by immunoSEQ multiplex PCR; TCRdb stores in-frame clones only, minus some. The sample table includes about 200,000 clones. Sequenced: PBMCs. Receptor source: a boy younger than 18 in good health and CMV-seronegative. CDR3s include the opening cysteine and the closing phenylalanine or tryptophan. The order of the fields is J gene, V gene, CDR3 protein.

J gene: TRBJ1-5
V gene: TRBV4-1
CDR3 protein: CASSPQTGKGNQPQHF

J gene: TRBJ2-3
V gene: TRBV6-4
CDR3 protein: CASIGTGNTDTQYF

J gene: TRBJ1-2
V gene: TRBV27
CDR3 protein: CASSLSGQGARDYGYTF

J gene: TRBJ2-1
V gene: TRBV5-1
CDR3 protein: CASSPRTSGGPPYNEQFF

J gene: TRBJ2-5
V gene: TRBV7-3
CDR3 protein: CASSLVGLAGETQYF

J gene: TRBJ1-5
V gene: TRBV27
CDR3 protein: CASSLGGTNQPQHF

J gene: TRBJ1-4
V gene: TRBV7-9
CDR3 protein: CASSPGTGREKLFF

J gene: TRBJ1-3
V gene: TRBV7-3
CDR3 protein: CASSLTGAGNTIYF

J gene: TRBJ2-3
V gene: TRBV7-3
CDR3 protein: CASSIAGEPTDTQYF

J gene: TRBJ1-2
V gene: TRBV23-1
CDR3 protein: CASSQFPGTANYGYTF

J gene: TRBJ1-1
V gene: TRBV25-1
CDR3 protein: CASSEGGRTEAFF